These T cell receptor beta chains were read from a single sample in a study of T cell repertoires in cytomegalovirus infection. What these receptors recognize is not known. TCRdb re-derived calls from the reads in MiXCR, one entry per CDR3 protein. The sample shows about 920,000 distinct CDR3 sequences, roughly 30% of them seen only once. This specimen consisted of cultured CD8+ T cells from PBMCs, obtained from culture after CMV antigen stimulation. These receptors were taken from a human donor in good health (CMV status not recorded). Some clones in this sample may be carry-over from other donors' samples. CDR3s include the opening cysteine and the closing phenylalanine or tryptophan. The order of the fields is CDR3 protein, CDR3 DNA, V gene, J gene, D gene, clone size. D genes are given only for firm matches. The size of a clone is reported for some rows only, either as once, few or many, or as a class for expanded clones.

CDR3: CASTPSGGQSSYNEQFF; DNA: TGTGCCAGCACCCCTAGCGGGGGGCAGAGCTCCTACAATGAGCAGTTCTTC; V: TRBV6-1; J: TRBJ2-1; D: TRBD2; size: NA
CDR3: CASSLVPLSSRAGELFF; DNA: TGTGCCAGCAGCTTAGTCCCACTCTCCTCTCGGGCTGGGGAGCTGTTTTTT; V: TRBV7-6; J: TRBJ2-2; D: NA; size: few
CDR3: CASSQGRATGNTIYF; DNA: TGCGCCAGCAGCCAAGGCCGGGCAACTGGAAACACCATATATTTT; V: TRBV4-1; J: TRBJ1-3; D: NA; size: few
CDR3: CASGLVTGGSTGELFF; DNA: TGTGCTAGTGGTTTGGTAACAGGGGGAAGCACCGGGGAGCTGTTTTTT; V: TRBV12-5; J: TRBJ2-2; D: TRBD1; size: many
CDR3: CASRRGGRNTEAFF; DNA: TGTGCCAGCCGGCGCGGGGGCAGAAACACTGAAGCTTTCTTT; V: TRBV7-9; J: TRBJ1-1; D: NA; size: NA
CDR3: CASSEDNGPLWDTQYF; DNA: TGTGCCAGCAGTGAAGATAACGGACCCCTTTGGGATACGCAGTATTTT; V: TRBV6-1; J: TRBJ2-3; D: NA; size: many
CDR3: CASSLGARAPQETQYF; DNA: TGTGCCAGCAGCCTAGGCGCGCGAGCCCCCCAAGAGACCCAGTACTTC; V: TRBV4-1; J: TRBJ2-5; D: NA; size: NA
CDR3: CASSQGQTYEQYF; DNA: TGCGCCAGCAGCCAGGGACAGACCTACGAGCAGTACTTC; V: TRBV4-1; J: TRBJ2-7; D: TRBD1; size: NA
CDR3: CASSLGETGGVSYNSPLHF; DNA: TGTGCCAGCAGCTTAGGAGAGACAGGGGGTGTCTCCTATAATTCACCCCTCCACTTT; V: TRBV7-8; J: TRBJ1-6; D: TRBD1; size: NA
CDR3: CASSFAGSNYGYTF; DNA: TGTGCCAGCAGTTTCGCAGGATCTAACTATGGCTACACCTTC; V: TRBV27; J: TRBJ1-2; D: NA; size: NA
CDR3: CASSPIGDTVYNEKLFF; DNA: TGTGCCAGCAGCCCTATAGGAGATACAGTTTACAATGAAAAACTGTTTTTT; V: TRBV7-8; J: TRBJ1-4; D: NA; size: few
CDR3: CASSWTSGGDTQYF; DNA: TGTGCCAGCAGCTGGACTAGCGGGGGCGATACGCAGTATTTT; V: TRBV5-6; J: TRBJ2-3; D: TRBD2; size: NA
CDR3: CATSDYYTDTQYF; DNA: TGTGCCACCAGTGACTATTACACAGATACGCAGTATTTT; V: TRBV24-1; J: TRBJ2-3; D: NA; size: NA
CDR3: CASSEFTSRQETQYF; DNA: TGTGCCAGCAGCGAATTCACGAGCCGCCAAGAGACCCAGTACTTC; V: TRBV11-2; J: TRBJ2-5; D: NA; size: NA
CDR3: CASMETGQGYTF; DNA: TGTGCCAGCATGGAGACAGGACAGGGCTACACCTTC; V: TRBV9; J: TRBJ1-2; D: NA; size: NA
CDR3: CASSSYRQGAEYNEQFF; DNA: TGTGCCAGCAGTTCCTACCGACAGGGGGCTGAGTACAATGAGCAGTTCTTC; V: TRBV28; J: TRBJ2-1; D: TRBD1; size: few
CDR3: CASSQRLSEQYF; DNA: TGTGCCAGCAGTCAGCGACTGTCAGAGCAGTACTTC; V: TRBV27; J: TRBJ2-7; D: NA; size: few
CDR3: CASEGEPDEQFF; DNA: TGTGCCAGTGAGGGAGAGCCAGATGAGCAGTTCTTC; V: TRBV5-4; J: TRBJ2-1; D: NA; size: few
CDR3: CASSQNSEGTLKNEKLFF; DNA: TGTGCCAGCAGCCAAAACAGTGAGGGGACGTTGAAAAATGAAAAACTGTTTTTT; V: TRBV14; J: TRBJ1-4; D: NA; size: few
CDR3: CASSYEGGGANVLTF; DNA: TGTGCCAGCAGTTACGAGGGGGGTGGGGCCAACGTCCTGACTTTC; V: TRBV6-8; J: TRBJ2-6; D: NA; size: NA
CDR3: CASSERMNNEQFF; DNA: TGTGCCAGCAGTGAACGGATGAACAATGAGCAGTTCTTC; V: TRBV6-4; J: TRBJ2-1; D: NA; size: few
CDR3: CASTGVSYNSPLHF; DNA: TGTGCCAGCACTGGGGTTTCCTATAATTCACCCCTCCACTTT; V: TRBV28; J: TRBJ1-6; D: NA; size: few
CDR3: CASSYSWGIAYEQYF; DNA: TGTGCCAGCAGTTACTCGTGGGGTATTGCCTACGAGCAGTACTTC; V: TRBV6-5; J: TRBJ2-7; D: NA; size: many
CDR3: CASSFWTGYNSPLHF; DNA: TGTGCCAGCAGTTTTTGGACAGGGTATAATTCACCCCTCCACTTT; V: TRBV12-3/TRBV12-4; J: TRBJ1-6; D: TRBD1; size: NA
CDR3: CATSTSLGQETPWTEAFF; DNA: TGTGCCACCAGCACCTCCCTCGGACAGGAAACCCCTTGGACTGAAGCTTTCTTT; V: TRBV15; J: TRBJ1-1; D: TRBD1; size: few
CDR3: CASNGARNTEAFF; DNA: TGTGCCAGTAATGGGGCGAGGAACACTGAAGCTTTCTTT; V: TRBV19; J: TRBJ1-1; D: NA; size: NA
CDR3: CASSQRMRGRDYGYTF; DNA: TGTGCCAGCAGCCAACGGATGAGGGGGCGCGACTATGGCTACACCTTC; V: TRBV4-2; J: TRBJ1-2; D: TRBD1; size: few
CDR3: CASSSAQGAYEQYF; DNA: TGTGCCAGCAGCTCTGCACAGGGGGCTTACGAGCAGTACTTC; V: TRBV7-4; J: TRBJ2-7; D: TRBD1; size: NA
CDR3: CASSTDWGPTDTQYF; DNA: TGTGCCAGCAGCACAGACTGGGGCCCCACAGATACGCAGTATTTT; V: TRBV7-2; J: TRBJ2-3; D: NA; size: many
CDR3: CTCSGTSQYQETQYF; DNA: TGTACCTGCTCTGGGACTAGCCAGTACCAAGAGACCCAGTACTTC; V: TRBV7-4; J: TRBJ2-5; D: TRBD2; size: NA
CDR3: CASSFGGGGRETQYF; DNA: TGTGCCAGCAGCTTCGGGGGGGGGGGCAGAGAGACCCAGTACTTC; V: TRBV7-2; J: TRBJ2-5; D: TRBD2; size: NA
CDR3: CASSDQGFLAGELFF; DNA: TGTGCCAGCAGTGACCAGGGATTCCTAGCCGGGGAGCTGTTTTTT; V: TRBV6-1; J: TRBJ2-2; D: NA; size: NA
CDR3: CAISESGQIYGYTF; DNA: TGTGCCATCAGTGAGTCTGGGCAGATCTATGGCTACACCTTC; V: TRBV10-3; J: TRBJ1-2; D: NA; size: once
CDR3: CASSYSVEGAHTGELFF; DNA: TGTGCCAGCAGTTACTCGGTGGAGGGGGCTCACACCGGGGAGCTGTTTTTT; V: TRBV6-8; J: TRBJ2-2; D: NA; size: NA
CDR3: CASSWRQTVNTIYF; DNA: TGTGCCAGCAGTTGGAGACAGACAGTAAACACCATATATTTT; V: TRBV28; J: TRBJ1-3; D: NA; size: few
CDR3: CAISPGLERTDTQYF; DNA: TGTGCCATCAGCCCCGGACTAGAGCGAACAGATACGCAGTATTTT; V: TRBV10-3; J: TRBJ2-3; D: TRBD2; size: few
CDR3: CAITDRDRGSGANVLTF; DNA: TGCGCCATTACCGACAGGGACAGGGGTTCGGGGGCCAACGTCCTGACTTTC; V: TRBV5-1; J: TRBJ2-6; D: TRBD1; size: few
CDR3: CTSSIWTSQGRRNGQFF; DNA: TGTACCAGTAGTATCTGGACTAGTCAGGGTAGACGAAATGGGCAGTTCTTC; V: TRBV19; J: TRBJ2-1; D: TRBD2; size: NA
CDR3: CASSGTLSNKPQHF; DNA: TGTGCCAGCAGTGGGACATTAAGCAATAAGCCCCAGCATTTT; V: TRBV2; J: TRBJ1-5; D: NA; size: NA
CDR3: CASSLEAGRSRENIQYF; DNA: TGCGCCAGCAGCTTGGAGGCAGGCAGGTCCCGAGAAAACATTCAGTACTTC; V: TRBV5-1; J: TRBJ2-4; D: NA; size: NA
CDR3: CASRPPGTGSGGYGYTF; DNA: TGTGCCAGCAGACCCCCCGGTACGGGATCGGGCGGCTATGGCTACACCTTC; V: TRBV12-3/TRBV12-4; J: TRBJ1-2; D: NA; size: NA
CDR3: CASSETRGRTEAFF; DNA: TGTGCCAGCAGTGAAACCAGGGGGCGAACTGAAGCTTTCTTT; V: TRBV6-1; J: TRBJ1-1; D: TRBD1; size: NA
CDR3: CASSVNHIGTEPYF; DNA: TGTGCCAGCAGTGTTAACCATATCGGGACAGAGCCGTATTTT; V: TRBV6-8; J: TRBJ2-3; D: TRBD1; size: few
CDR3: CASMTQGASYGYTF; DNA: TGCGCCAGCATGACACAGGGGGCCAGCTATGGCTACACCTTC; V: TRBV10-2; J: TRBJ1-2; D: TRBD1; size: NA
CDR3: CASSNLRGDTQYF; DNA: TGCGCCAGCAGCAACCTAAGGGGAGATACGCAGTATTTT; V: TRBV4-1; J: TRBJ2-3; D: NA; size: many
CDR3: CASTLNPDTQYF; DNA: TGTGCCAGCACCCTAAACCCAGATACGCAGTATTTT; V: TRBV12-3/TRBV12-4; J: TRBJ2-3; D: NA; size: few
CDR3: CSVTGGTEAFF; DNA: TGCAGCGTGACAGGGGGCACTGAAGCTTTCTTT; V: TRBV29-1; J: TRBJ1-1; D: TRBD1; size: NA
CDR3: CASSIAPYADEQFF; DNA: TGTGCCAGTAGTATAGCCCCTTACGCGGATGAGCAGTTCTTC; V: TRBV19; J: TRBJ2-1; D: NA; size: once